The entry below gives a single TCR beta chain sequence along with its context. Its antigen is unidentified. The data belong to a study of T cell repertoires in cytomegalovirus infection. Study context: The authors relied on CMV epitopes, both recently identified HLA-C-restricted and well-studied HLA-B-restricted. Indications came from public TCR beta signatures; they pointed to CMV infection and to a matching HLA type.

TCRdb ran MiXCR on the reads and lists one entry per CDR3 protein. The sample holds 550,000 to 700,000 distinct CDR3 sequences, approximately 40% seen once. This receptor was obtained from a human donor in good health (CMV status not recorded). Some clones in this sample may be carry-over from other donors' samples. Sequenced here: cultured PBMCs, sampled from culture after CMV antigen stimulation.

Written as DNA, the CDR3 is TGTGCCATCTCAGACAGGGGTTGGAGCCAAGAGACCCAGTACTTC. Translation gives CAISDRGWSQETQYF. The chain uses TRBV10-3 and TRBJ2-5, with 8 bases fitting TRBD1. CDR3 length: 15 amino acids. Germline-derived CDR1 and CDR2 are ENHRY and SYGVKD. V gave up 8 bases and J gave up 1 base; unmatched junction bases: 9.